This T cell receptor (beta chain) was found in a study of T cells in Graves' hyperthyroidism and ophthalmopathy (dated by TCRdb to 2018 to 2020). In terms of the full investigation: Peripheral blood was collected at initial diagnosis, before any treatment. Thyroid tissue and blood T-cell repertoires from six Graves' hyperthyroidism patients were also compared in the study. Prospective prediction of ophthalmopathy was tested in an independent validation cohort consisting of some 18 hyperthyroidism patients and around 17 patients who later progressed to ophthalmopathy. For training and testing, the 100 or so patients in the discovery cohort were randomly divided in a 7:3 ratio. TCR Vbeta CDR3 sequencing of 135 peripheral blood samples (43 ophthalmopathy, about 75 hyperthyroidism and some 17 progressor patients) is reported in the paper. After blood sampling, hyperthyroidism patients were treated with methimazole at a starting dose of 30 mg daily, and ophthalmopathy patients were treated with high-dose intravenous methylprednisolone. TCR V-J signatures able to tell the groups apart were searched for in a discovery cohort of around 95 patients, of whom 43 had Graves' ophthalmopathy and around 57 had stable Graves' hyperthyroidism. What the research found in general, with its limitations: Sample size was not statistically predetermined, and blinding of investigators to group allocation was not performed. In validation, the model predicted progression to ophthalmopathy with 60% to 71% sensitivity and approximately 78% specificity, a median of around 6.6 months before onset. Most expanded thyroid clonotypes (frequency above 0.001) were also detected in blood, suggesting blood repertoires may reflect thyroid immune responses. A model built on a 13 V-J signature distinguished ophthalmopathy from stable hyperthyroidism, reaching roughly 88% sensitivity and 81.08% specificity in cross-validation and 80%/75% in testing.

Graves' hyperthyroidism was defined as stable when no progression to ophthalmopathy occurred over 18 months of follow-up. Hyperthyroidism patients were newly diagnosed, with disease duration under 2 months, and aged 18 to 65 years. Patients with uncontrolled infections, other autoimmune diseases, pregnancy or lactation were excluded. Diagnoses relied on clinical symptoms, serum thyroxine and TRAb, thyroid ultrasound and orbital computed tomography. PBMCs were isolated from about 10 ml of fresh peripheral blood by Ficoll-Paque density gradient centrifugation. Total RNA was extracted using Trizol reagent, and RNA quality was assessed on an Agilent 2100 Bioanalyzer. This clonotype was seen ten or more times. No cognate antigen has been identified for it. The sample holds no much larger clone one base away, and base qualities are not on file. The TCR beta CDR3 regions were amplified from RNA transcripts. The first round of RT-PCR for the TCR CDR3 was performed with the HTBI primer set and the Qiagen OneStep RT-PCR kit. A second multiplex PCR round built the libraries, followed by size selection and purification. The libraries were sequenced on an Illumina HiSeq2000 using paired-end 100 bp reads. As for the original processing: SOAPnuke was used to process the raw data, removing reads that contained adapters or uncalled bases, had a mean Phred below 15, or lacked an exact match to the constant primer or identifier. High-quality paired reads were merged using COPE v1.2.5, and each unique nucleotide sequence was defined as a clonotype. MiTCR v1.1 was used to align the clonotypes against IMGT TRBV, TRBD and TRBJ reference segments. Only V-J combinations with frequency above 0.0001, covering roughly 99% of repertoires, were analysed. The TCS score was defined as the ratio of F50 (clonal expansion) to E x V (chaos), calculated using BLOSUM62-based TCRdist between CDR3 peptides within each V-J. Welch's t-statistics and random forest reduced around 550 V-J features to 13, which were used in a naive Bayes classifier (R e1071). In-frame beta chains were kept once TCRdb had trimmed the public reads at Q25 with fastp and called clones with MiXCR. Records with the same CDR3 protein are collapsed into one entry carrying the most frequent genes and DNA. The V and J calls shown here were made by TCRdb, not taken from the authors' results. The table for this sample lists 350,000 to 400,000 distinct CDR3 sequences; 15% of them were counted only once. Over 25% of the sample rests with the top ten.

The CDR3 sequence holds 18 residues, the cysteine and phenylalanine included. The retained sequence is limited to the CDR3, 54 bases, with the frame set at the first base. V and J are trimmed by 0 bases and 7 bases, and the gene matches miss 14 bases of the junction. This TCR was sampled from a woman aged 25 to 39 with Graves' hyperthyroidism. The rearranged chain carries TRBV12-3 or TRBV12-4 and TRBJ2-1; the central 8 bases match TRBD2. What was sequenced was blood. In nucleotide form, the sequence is TGTGCCAGCAGTTTAGCCCGACGCCGAGCGGGAGTCCGGAATGAGCAGTTCTTC. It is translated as CASSLARRRAGVRNEQFF.